This T cell receptor (beta chain) was sequenced for a study of T cell repertoires in cytomegalovirus infection. Background on the study: Carrying CMV and the relevant HLA type showed in public TCR beta signatures. Study observations and caveats: Summed frequency of shared TCR beta families picked out CMV carriers who also had the relevant HLA.

Concerning this clonotype itself: Its matching antigen is unknown.

There are 15 residues in the CDR3. Losses at the gene ends were 3 bases for V and 8 bases for J; bases not matched to a gene: 8. Germline CDR1 reads MDHEN; CDR2 reads SYDVKM. A single record per CDR3 protein comes from TCRdb applying MiXCR to the reads. The table includes 680,000 or so distinct CDR3 sequences, under 40% detected once. This receptor was obtained from a human donor in good health (CMV status not recorded). Some clones in this sample may be carry-over from other donors' samples. The rearrangement joins TRBV28 to TRBJ2-1; 9 bases align to TRBD2. The source material was PBMCs. CDR3 nucleotides: TGTGCCAGCAGTTTGGTAGCGGGAGTCTTCTATGAGCAGTTCTTC. As protein: CASSLVAGVFYEQFF.